Listed below are T cell receptor beta chains from one sample, sequenced in a study of blood T cell repertoires in COVID-19. TCRdb keeps only in-frame clones here, not all; method: immunoSEQ multiplex PCR. The top ten clones hold roughly 2% of a sample with about 300,000 clones, approximately 86% of them seen once. Sequences were obtained from peripheral blood. The receptor set was obtained from a man aged 18 to 29 with active or convalescent COVID-19. The CDR3 runs from the conserved cysteine through the conserved F or W. Fields, in order: J gene, D gene, V gene, clone size, CDR3 DNA, CDR3 protein. The D gene is left open where the match is weak. Clone size is not always given. Where it is, it says once, few, many or a class for expanded clones.

>TRBJ2-1|TRBD2|TRBV4-1|few
TGCGCCAGCAGCCAAGTCGGCGGGAGCTCGCACAATGAGCAGTTCTTC
CASSQVGGSSHNEQFF
>TRBJ1-1|NA|TRBV4-3|NA
TGCGCCAGCAGCCATTTCGGCGGCAATGAAGCTTTCTTT
CASSHFGGNEAFF
>TRBJ2-1|TRBD2|TRBV20-1|NA
TGCAGTGCTAGTCGGGGGGGGGAAATCAATGAGCAGTTCTTC
CSASRGGEINEQFF
>TRBJ2-1|TRBD2|TRBV4-1|NA
TGCGCCAGCAGCTGGATAGCGGGGGTCAATGAGCAGTTCTTC
CASSWIAGVNEQFF
>TRBJ1-5|TRBD1|TRBV6-6|NA
TGTGCCAGCAGTAGGACAGGGGGTCAGCCCCAGCATTTT
CASSRTGGQPQHF
>TRBJ2-5|TRBD2|TRBV24-1|NA
TGTGCCACCAGTGATCCGGCGGGAGGTCTAGAGACCCAGTACTTC
CATSDPAGGLETQYF
>TRBJ2-3|NA|TRBV9|NA
TGTGCCAGCAGCGTAGGGGGAGCGAAGGATACGCAGTATTTT
CASSVGGAKDTQYF
>TRBJ2-7|NA|TRBV9|NA
TGTGCCAGCGGAGAAAGCTTGTCCAACGAGCAGTACTTC
CASGESLSNEQYF
>TRBJ2-1|TRBD2|TRBV7-8|NA
TGTGCCAGCAGCCAGAGCGGGGGGACATACAATGAGCAGTTCTTC
CASSQSGGTYNEQFF
>TRBJ1-2|TRBD1|TRBV6-2/TRBV6-3|once
TGTGCCAGCAGTAAGCCGGGACAGAACTATGGCTACACCTTC
CASSKPGQNYGYTF
>TRBJ2-6|NA|TRBV28|NA
TGTGCCAGCAGTTTAGTACGGGTGAATGGGGCCAACGTCCTGACTTTC
CASSLVRVNGANVLTF
>TRBJ2-5|TRBD1|TRBV2|NA
TGTGCCAGCACCCCCCAGGGGGCCAAGTACCAAGAGACCCAGTACTTC
CASTPQGAKYQETQYF
>TRBJ2-5|NA|TRBV27|NA
TGTGCCAGCAGTTTATCGAAGGCGGGGACCCAGTACTTC
CASSLSKAGTQYF
>TRBJ2-4|TRBD1|TRBV29-1|once
TGCAGCGTTGGGGACAGGGGTTCTCGAGGCATTCAGTACTTC
CSVGDRGSRGIQYF
>TRBJ1-1|NA|TRBV5-1|NA
TGCGCCAGCAGCCAAACAGGGACTGAAGCTTTCTTT
CASSQTGTEAFF
>TRBJ2-3|NA|TRBV6-4|few
TGTGCCAGCAGTGCAGGCAGGAGCACAGATACGCAGTATTTT
CASSAGRSTDTQYF
>TRBJ2-1|NA|TRBV2|NA
TGTGCCAGCAGTGAAGGACAGGGAGGCTACAATGAGCAGTTCTTC
CASSEGQGGYNEQFF
>TRBJ1-1|TRBD1|TRBV7-9|NA
TGTGCCAGCAGCAAGGACAGGGTGAACACTGAAGCTTTCTTT
CASSKDRVNTEAFF
>TRBJ2-2|NA|TRBV9|NA
TGTGCCAGCAGCCTCGGACACCATTCCGGGGAGCTGTTTTTT
CASSLGHHSGELFF
>TRBJ1-4|NA|TRBV25-1|NA
TGTGCCAGCAGTGAACGAACAGGGAGGGGTGAAAAACTGTTTTTT
CASSERTGRGEKLFF
>TRBJ1-4|TRBD1|TRBV2|NA
TGTGCCAGCGCCAGGACAGGGGGGATGACTAATGAAAAACTGTTTTTT
CASARTGGMTNEKLFF
>TRBJ1-2|TRBD1|TRBV5-4|NA
TGTGCCAGCAGACGCCTAGTTCCGGGACAGGGGAGCTATGGCTACACCTTC
CASRRLVPGQGSYGYTF
>TRBJ2-2|NA|TRBV5-1|NA
TGCGCCAGCAGCTTGGCCGCACTCGCACTAAACACCGGGGAGCTGTTTTTT
CASSLAALALNTGELFF
>TRBJ1-2|TRBD1|TRBV27|NA
TGTGCCAGCAGTGGGATGACAGGGACGTCAGGTTATGGCTACACCTTC
CASSGMTGTSGYGYTF
>TRBJ2-7|NA|TRBV6-5|NA
TGTGCCAGCAGCCCAGGACAGATCAACGAGCAGTACTTC
CASSPGQINEQYF
>TRBJ1-5|TRBD1|TRBV19|once
TGTGCCAGTACCTCAAGGGGGACAGGGGGCAGTCAGCCCCAGCATTTT
CASTSRGTGGSQPQHF
>TRBJ1-2|TRBD1|TRBV28|NA
TGTGCCAGCAGTTTCGCGGACAGGGGTGGCTACACCTTC
CASSFADRGGYTF
>TRBJ1-1|NA|TRBV7-2|NA
TGTGCCAGCAGCTTAGGTTTGGGGCGCAACATGAACACTGAAGCTTTCTTT
CASSLGLGRNMNTEAFF
>TRBJ2-3|NA|TRBV5-1|NA
TGCGCCAGCAGCTTGTCAGGGGCCACAGATACGCAGTATTTT
CASSLSGATDTQYF
>TRBJ1-1|NA|TRBV19|NA
TGTGCCAGTAGTATTAGTCGCCAGAACACTGAAGCTTTCTTT
CASSISRQNTEAFF
>TRBJ2-5|TRBD1|TRBV7-2|NA
TGTGCCAGCAGCCCGGGACAGGGCCGGAAGACCCAGTACTTC
CASSPGQGRKTQYF
>TRBJ2-2|NA|TRBV5-4|few
TGTGCCAGCAGCTTGGAGGGGGTCTCGAACACCGGGGAGCTGTTTTTT
CASSLEGVSNTGELFF
>TRBJ1-5|NA|TRBV6-5|few
TGTGCCAGCAGTTACGACAGGTATGATCAGCCCCAGCATTTT
CASSYDRYDQPQHF
>TRBJ1-1|NA|TRBV28|NA
TGTGCCAGCAGTTTACAACCTAGAGCTGATAGGACTGAAGCTTTCTTT
CASSLQPRADRTEAFF
>TRBJ2-7|TRBD1|TRBV27|NA
TGTGCCAGCAGTTGGGGACAGTCGGCTTCCTACGAGCAGTACTTC
CASSWGQSASYEQYF
>TRBJ1-2|NA|TRBV12-5|few
TGTGCTAGTGGTTTGTCAGGGAAGGATGGCTACACCTTC
CASGLSGKDGYTF
>TRBJ2-7|NA|TRBV5-1|NA
TGCGCCAGCAGCTCATCGACAACCGCCTACGAGCAGTACTTC
CASSSSTTAYEQYF
>TRBJ2-5|NA|TRBV11-2|once
TGTGCCAGCAGCCTTGCGGGACCAGAGTACTTC
CASSLAGPEYF
>TRBJ2-7|NA|TRBV10-3|NA
TGTGCCATCAGTTCCTGGGCAGGCCCCGACTACGAGCAGTACTTC
CAISSWAGPDYEQYF
>TRBJ2-2|NA|TRBV27|NA
TGTGCCAGCAGTTCGAGGGAGAACACCGGGGAGCTGTTTTTT
CASSSRENTGELFF
>TRBJ1-1|NA|TRBV5-4|NA
TGTGCCAGCAGCTTCGGAGGTACTGAAGCTTTCTTT
CASSFGGTEAFF
>TRBJ2-3|TRBD1|TRBV5-1|NA
TGCGCCAGCAGCCGGACAGGGTCTAGCACAGATACGCAGTATTTT
CASSRTGSSTDTQYF
>TRBJ1-6|NA|TRBV4-1|NA
TGCGCCAGCAGAAGCTACCGGGACACAAAGAATTCACCCCTCCACTTT
CASRSYRDTKNSPLHF
>TRBJ1-6|NA|TRBV1|NA
TGCACCAGCAGCCCCGGGACAGGGGGCTATAATTCACCCCTCCACTTT
CTSSPGTGGYNSPLHF
>TRBJ2-5|NA|TRBV9|NA
TGTGCCAGCAGCGAACACACAGGGTATCAAGAGACCCAGTACTTC
CASSEHTGYQETQYF
>TRBJ1-1|NA|TRBV6-4|NA
TGTGCCAGCAGAAGGACAGAGAACACTGAAGCTTTCTTT
CASRRTENTEAFF
>TRBJ2-2|NA|TRBV12-5|NA
TGTGCTAGTGGTTTGGCCGTAGCAGTCACCGGGGAGCTGTTTTTT
CASGLAVAVTGELFF
>TRBJ2-1|TRBD2|TRBV15|NA
TGTGCCACCAGGGGGACTAGCGGGGGCCGTCTTTACAATGAGCAGTTCTTC
CATRGTSGGRLYNEQFF
>TRBJ1-3|NA|TRBV3-1/TRBV3-2|NA
TGTGCCAGCAGCCTCAGGGGCCACTCTGGAAACACCATATATTTT
CASSLRGHSGNTIYF
>TRBJ2-5|TRBD1|TRBV7-9|NA
TGTGCCAGCAGCTTAGTTTGGAGGACAGGGGGACCTAGGCAAGAGACCCAGTACTTC
CASSLVWRTGGPRQETQYF
>TRBJ2-7|NA|TRBV7-9|NA
TGTGCCAGCAGCTTAGTTGGCAGTAACTACGAGCAGTACTTC
CASSLVGSNYEQYF
>TRBJ2-2|TRBD2|TRBV4-2|NA
TGTGCCAGCAGCCAGGCGGGAGGGTCCACCGGGGAGCTGTTTTTT
CASSQAGGSTGELFF
>TRBJ2-3|NA|TRBV9|NA
TGTGCCAGCAGCGAAGGCGACTATTCCACAGATACGCAGTATTTT
CASSEGDYSTDTQYF
>TRBJ1-4|TRBD1|TRBV7-2|NA
TGTGCCAGCAGTTTAGACAGGGGGCTTACTAATGAAAAACTGTTTTTT
CASSLDRGLTNEKLFF
>TRBJ2-5|NA|TRBV6-2/TRBV6-3|NA
TGTGCCAGCAGTTACTGGGCCCAGGGTCAAGAGACCCAGTACTTC
CASSYWAQGQETQYF
>TRBJ2-2|TRBD2|TRBV5-4|NA
TGTGCCAGCAGCTTGGGGCTAGCGGGGGACACCGGGGAGCTGTTTTTT
CASSLGLAGDTGELFF
>TRBJ2-4|NA|TRBV4-3|NA
TGCGCCAGCAGCCAGGGCAGGTGGCAGTACTTC
CASSQGRWQYF
>TRBJ1-1|TRBD1|TRBV5-1|NA
TGCGCCAGCAGCTTGGGGGACAGGAACACTGAAGCTTTCTTT
CASSLGDRNTEAFF
>TRBJ2-5|TRBD1|TRBV2|NA
TGTGCCAGCAACAGACCACAGGGGGCGGAAGAGACCCAGTACTTC
CASNRPQGAEETQYF